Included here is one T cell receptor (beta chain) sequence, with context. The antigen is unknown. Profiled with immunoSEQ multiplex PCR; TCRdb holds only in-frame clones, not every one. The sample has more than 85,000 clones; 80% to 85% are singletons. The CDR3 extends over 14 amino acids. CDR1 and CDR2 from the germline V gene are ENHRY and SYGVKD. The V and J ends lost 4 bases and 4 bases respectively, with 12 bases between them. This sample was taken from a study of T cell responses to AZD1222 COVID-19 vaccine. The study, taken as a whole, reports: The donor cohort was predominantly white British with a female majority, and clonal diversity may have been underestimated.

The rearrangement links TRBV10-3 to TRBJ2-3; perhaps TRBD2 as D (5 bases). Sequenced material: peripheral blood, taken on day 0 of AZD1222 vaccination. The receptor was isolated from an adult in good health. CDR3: CAISGGSPPDTQYF. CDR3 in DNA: TGTGCCATCAGTGGAGGGAGCCCCCCAGATACGCAGTATTTT.